Following are 21 T cell receptor beta chains from one sample sequenced in a study of cytomegalovirus exposure and HLA in healthy donors. Sequencing used immunoSEQ multiplex PCR; TCRdb keeps in-frame clones, though not all of them. The data hold about 78,000 clones, with 90% to 97% observed a single time. Material: PBMCs. All receptors come from a young man in good health and CMV-seropositive.

This sequence joins TRBV28 and TRBJ2-7; possibly TRBD1 for D (6 bases). V was clipped by 3 bases and J by 2 bases, with 11 bases between them. The CDR3 loop spans 14 amino acids. Germline V lookup: CDR1 MDHEN, CDR2 SYDVKM. In nucleotides, the CDR3 is TGTGCCAGCAGTTTCCACAGGGAGACCTACGAGCAGTACTTC. It yields the protein CASSFHRETYEQYF.

CDR3 in amino acids: CAWSIRVGTEAFF. CDR3 sequence (DNA): TGTGCCTGGAGTATCAGGGTGGGAACTGAAGCTTTCTTT. J is TRBJ1-1 and V is TRBV30; a possible D gene is TRBD1 (5 bases). V was cut by 2 bases and J by 5 bases, with 12 bases left in between. This CDR3 spans 13 amino acids. Germline CDR1 reads GTSNPN; CDR2 reads SVGIG (reference sequence).

The CDR3, as DNA: TGCGCCAGCAGCCAAATTACAGGGGACACAGATACGCAGTATTTT. Protein: CASSQITGDTDTQYF. The V and J genes are TRBV4-1 and TRBJ2-3; TRBD1 matches at 7 bases. Trimming at V came to 2 bases and at J to 2 bases, leaving 4 bases not matched to a gene. The CDR3 has 15 residues. Germline CDR1 is MGHRA and CDR2 is YSYEKL.

The V call is TRBV4-2, the J call TRBJ2-3; D is unresolved. V was shortened by 0 bases and J by 0 bases, with 10 bases between the two germline ends. Germline V gives CDR1 LGHNA, CDR2 YNFKEQ. The CDR3 extends over 16 amino acids. This CDR3 reads CASSQDGAESTDTQYF. DNA of the CDR3: TGTGCCAGCAGCCAAGATGGAGCAGAGAGCACAGATACGCAGTATTTT.

The V and J genes are TRBV7-9 and TRBJ2-1; TRBD2 might be the D (5 bases). The V gene lost 5 bases and the J gene lost 8 bases, with 16 bases spanning the gap. CDR1 and CDR2 from the germline V gene are SEHNR and FQNEAQ (reference sequence). The CDR3 loop spans 14 amino acids. CDR3 nucleotide sequence: TGTGCCAGCAGCGAACGCGGGTCTTTGGATGAGCAGTTCTTC. Translation: CASSERGSLDEQFF. Based on the CDR3 plus reference TRBV7-9 and TRBJ2-1, the full variable domain is DTGVSQNPRHKITKRGQNVTFRCDPISEHNRLYWYRQTLGQGPEFLTYFQNEAQLEKSRLLSDRFSAERPKGSFSTLEIQRTEQGDSAMYLCASSERGSLDEQFFGPGTRLTVL.

The chain combines TRBV5-1 with TRBJ2-5; 7 bases are a match to TRBD1. Germline V gene lookup returns CDR1 SGHRS and CDR2 YFSETQ. The CDR3 has 14 amino acids. J lost 5 bases, V lost 4 bases, and 8 bases had no gene match. The CDR3 region has the DNA TGCGCCAGCAGCCCGGAAGGGGGCCAGGAGACCCAGTACTTC. Its protein product is CASSPEGGQETQYF.

This clone was counted a few times. The J gene is TRBJ2-4, the V gene TRBV11-2; D remains unclear. The CDR3 totals 12 residues. Trimming took off 5 bases at V and 9 bases at J, with 11 bases between the two ends. In germline, CDR1 is SGHAT, CDR2 FQNNGV. The CDR3 is CASSPAPGIQYF. The CDR3 coding sequence is TGTGCCAGCAGCCCCGCCCCCGGCATTCAGTACTTC.

The genes are TRBV5-4 and TRBJ2-7, with D uncertain. The V gene's germline CDR1 is SGHNT and CDR2 YYREEE (reference sequence). This CDR3 spans 17 amino acids. V gave up 0 bases and J gave up 3 bases, with 19 bases separating them. Here the CDR3 DNA reads TGTGCCAGCAGCTTGGTTCTTCAGCCCGGGTCGGTCTACGAGCAGTACTTC. This gives the protein CASSLVLQPGSVYEQYF.

The CDR3 loop is CASSVGLGETQYF. In DNA, the CDR3 is TGTGCCAGCAGCGTAGGGCTAGGAGAGACCCAGTACTTC. The V call is TRBV9, the J call TRBJ2-5; no clear D gene. This CDR3 spans 13 amino acids. Germline assignment: CDR1 SGDLS and CDR2 YYNGEE. V was shortened by 0 bases and J by 4 bases, with 7 bases between the two germline ends.

The V gene is TRBV7-2, the J gene TRBJ1-5; D unresolved. The length of the CDR3 is 15 residues. The germline CDR1 and CDR2 sequences are SGHTA and FQGNSA. Trimming pared 1 base from V and 0 bases from J, leaving 7 bases between. The CDR3 nucleotides read TGTGCCAGCAGCTTAGAATTCTATAGCAATCAGCCCCAGCATTTT. As protein: CASSLEFYSNQPQHF.

The chain joins TRBV27 to TRBJ2-1; 7 bases align to TRBD2. Germline assignment: CDR1 MNHEY and CDR2 SMNVEV (reference sequence). The CDR3 runs 14 residues. The V gene end was trimmed by 3 bases and the J gene end by 6 bases; junction bases not matched to a gene: 5. The DNA of the CDR3 is TGTGCCAGCAGTTTTCGCGGGAGAGGCAATGAGCAGTTCTTC. Its translation is CASSFRGRGNEQFF.

The V call is TRBV19, the J call TRBJ2-7; 7 nucleotides match TRBD1. Germline V CDR1 and CDR2: LNHDA, SQIVND (reference sequence). The V gene end was trimmed by 5 bases and the J gene end by 4 bases; junction bases not matched to a gene: 17. The CDR3 length is 17 residues. The CDR3 coding sequence is TGTGCCAGTAGTCTCGGCGGACAGGCAACCTTTGGGTACGAGCAGTACTTC. Its protein product is CASSLGGQATFGYEQYF.

V usage is TRBV11-3 and J usage is TRBJ2-2, with 8 positions matching TRBD1. CDR1 is SGHNT, CDR2 YENEEA, per germline. With 6 bases clipped from V and 3 bases from J, the junction kept 6 bases outside the gene matches. The CDR3 loop spans 15 amino acids. CDR3 region: CASSTGTGDTGELFF. In DNA form, the CDR3 reads TGTGCCAGCAGTACCGGGACAGGAGACACCGGGGAGCTGTTTTTT.

This clone was seen a single time. J is TRBJ2-2 and V is TRBV4-1; 8 bases are a match to TRBD2. CDR1 is MGHRA, CDR2 YSYEKL, per germline. The CDR3 spans 15 residues. V was pared by 4 bases and J by 7 bases, with 8 bases of the junction left unmatched. The chain's CDR3 is CASSLPPRGGGELFF. CDR3 nucleotides: TGCGCCAGCAGCCTCCCCCCTCGGGGGGGCGGGGAGCTGTTTTTT.

The V call is TRBV27, the J call TRBJ1-2; 7 bases align to TRBD1. Trimming removed 2 bases from V and 8 bases from J; junction bases left unmatched: 11. Germline CDR1 and CDR2: MNHEY and SMNVEV (reference sequence). This CDR3 comprises 15 residues. This CDR3 is CASSLIAEGARGYTF. The CDR3 DNA sequence: TGTGCCAGCAGTTTAATCGCCGAGGGGGCGAGGGGCTACACCTTC.

CDR3: CASSEMGDSGANVLTF. The CDR3 DNA sequence: TGTGCCAGCAGTGAAATGGGCGACTCTGGGGCCAACGTCCTGACTTTC. The V gene is TRBV6-1, the J gene TRBJ2-6; D not resolved. Germline loops: CDR1 MNHNS, CDR2 SASEGT. V lost 2 bases, J lost 0 bases, and 8 bases lay in between. The CDR3 contains 16 residues.

V and J are TRBV5-5 and TRBJ1-2; 7 nucleotides align to TRBD1. Per the germline V gene, CDR1 is SGHKS and CDR2 is YYEKEE (reference sequence). CDR3 length: 15 amino acids. V was pared by 3 bases and J by 4 bases, with 9 bases of the junction left unmatched. The CDR3 region is CASSSPKGGRYGYTF. In DNA, the CDR3 is TGTGCCAGCAGCTCCCCCAAAGGGGGCCGCTATGGCTACACCTTC.

V usage is TRBV19 and J usage is TRBJ2-7, with 8 positions matching TRBD1. The CDR3 spans 14 residues. Looked up from germline, CDR1 is LNHDA and CDR2 is SQIVND (reference sequence). With 5 bases clipped from V and 6 bases from J, the junction kept 9 bases outside the gene matches. The CDR3, as DNA: TGTGCCAGTAGTGTCAGGGGGCGTTCGGGCGAGCAGTACTTC. Its translation: CASSVRGRSGEQYF.

The chain combines TRBV11-2 with TRBJ2-3, with a possible D match to TRBD2 (5 bases). With 5 bases removed from V and 7 bases from J, the gap between germline ends came to 16 bases. The CDR3 extends over 14 amino acids. Germline V gives CDR1 SGHAT, CDR2 FQNNGV. The CDR3 DNA follows: TGTGCCAGCAGCCATATCGGCGCCGGGAATACGCAGTATTTT. Translating it yields CASSHIGAGNTQYF.

The table lists this clone with a few counts. CDR3 sequence reads: CAISESTPSGSSYEQYF. The DNA of the CDR3 is TGTGCCATCAGTGAGTCTACCCCCTCAGGAAGCTCCTACGAGCAGTACTTC. V usage is TRBV10-3 and J usage is TRBJ2-7; D gene ambiguous. Looked up from germline, CDR1 is ENHRY and CDR2 is SYGVKD. CDR3 length equals 17 residues. V was trimmed by 0 bases and J by 0 bases, leaving 15 bases between them.

The gene calls are TRBV7-2 and TRBJ2-6; D is ambiguous. This CDR3 is 14 amino acids long. Germline values: CDR1 SGHTA, CDR2 FQGNSA. The ends were cut back, 4 bases at V and 0 bases at J, with 4 bases in the middle. The CDR3 DNA reads as TGTGCCAGCAGCTCTAGCTCTGGGGCCAACGTCCTGACTTTC. Translating it yields CASSSSSGANVLTF. The entire variable domain, with the rest obtained from reference TRBV7-2 and TRBJ2-6, is as follows: GAGVSQSPSNKVTEKGKDVELRCDPISGHTALYWYRQSLGQGLEFLIYFQGNSAPDKSGLPSDRFSAERTGGSVSTLTIQRTQQEDSAVYLCASSSSSGANVLTFGAGSRLTVL.